The source of this TCR beta chain is a study of T cell repertoires in cytomegalovirus infection. Looking at the study overall: Based on public TCR beta signatures, there were indications of CMV infection and of a matching HLA type.

TCRdb used MiXCR to reprocess the reads, holding one entry per CDR3 protein. The table lists some 800,000 distinct CDR3 sequences, 25% to 30% of them singletons, with around 13% in the top ten. With regard to this clonotype: Its target is not known.

The CDR3 sequence is 14 residues long. The V end was cut by 5 bases, the J end by 2 bases, with 13 bases between. Broader study findings: CMV-specific HLA-C-restricted TCR beta clonotypes dominated the ex vivo response.

This TCR came from a human donor in good health (CMV status not recorded). Some clones in this sample may be carry-over from other donors' samples. The starting material was cultured CD8+ T cells from PBMCs, obtained from culture after CMV antigen stimulation. V usage is TRBV12-3 or TRBV12-4 and J usage is TRBJ2-7; perhaps TRBD1 as D (5 bases). CDR3 in DNA: TGTGCCAGCAGTCCCCCAGGGCAGACCTACGAGCAGTACTTC. Encoded protein: CASSPPGQTYEQYF.